This T cell receptor beta chain was sequenced in a study of T cells in Graves' hyperthyroidism and ophthalmopathy. Each patient was aged 18 to 65 and had newly diagnosed hyperthyroidism of under 2 months' duration. This clonotype has a handful of counts. Its antigen is still unknown. There are 14 residues in the CDR3. V trimming: 2 bases; J trimming: 7 bases; junction bases outside the gene matches: 4. Germline V gene lookup returns CDR1 SEHNR and CDR2 FQNEAQ (reference sequence). The study, taken as a whole, reports: A 13 V-J model separated ophthalmopathy from stable hyperthyroidism. Blood held most thyroid clonotypes expanded above 0.001 frequency.

Authors of the study amplified TCR beta CDR3 regions from RNA transcripts. HTBI primers were used for first-round RT-PCR of the TCR CDR3. MiXCR, applied by TCRdb to the multiplex PCR reads, yields one record per CDR3 protein. The table has 400,000 to 500,000 distinct CDR3 sequences, approximately 15% seen once; the top ten hold about 17%. The chain combines TRBV7-9 with TRBJ2-7, with TRBD2 identical over 11 bases. The TCR sequence derives from a woman under 30 with Graves' hyperthyroidism. Sequencing was done on a sample of blood. The DNA for the CDR3 is TGTGCCAGCAGCTTAAGCCTAGCGGGAGGTGAGCAGTACTTC. It yields the protein CASSLSLAGGEQYF. The entire variable domain, with the rest obtained from reference TRBV7-9 and TRBJ2-7, is as follows: DTGVSQNPRHKITKRGQNVTFRCDPISEHNRLYWYRQTLGQGPEFLTYFQNEAQLEKSRLLSDRFSAERPKGSFSTLEIQRTEQGDSAMYLCASSLSLAGGEQYFGPGTRLTVT.